The subject of this entry is one T cell receptor beta chain. The sample comes from a study of blood T cell repertoires in COVID-19. As handled by the study authors: Reference gene primer amplification gave estimated nucleated cell counts. Some clones are missing from TCRdb's copy, which holds only in-frame ones; the method was immunoSEQ multiplex PCR. V and J calls and clone size are as listed in that table; D and trimming were resolved from the DNA. The table records about 240,000 clones, roughly 83% of them present only once. The specimen sequenced was peripheral blood. This clonotype was sampled from a man older than 75 with acute or convalescent COVID-19.

In nucleotides, the CDR3 is TGTGCCAGCAGCTTAAGCAGGGGGAATGAAAAACTGTTTTTT. Protein product: CASSLSRGNEKLFF. The chain couples TRBV11-2 to TRBJ1-4; 7 bases line up with TRBD1. Germline CDR1 reads SGHAT; CDR2 reads FQNNGV. The CDR3 has 14 amino acids. V dropped 2 bases and J dropped 5; count of bases not matched to a gene: 2.